This entry describes one T cell receptor (beta chain). In this sample, this clonotype turned up a few times. Its antigen remains undetermined. Within one base of it there is no much larger clone, and no base qualities were kept. In the ophthalmopathy patients, disease was moderately to severely active, with a Clinical Activity Score of 3 or more, a NOSPECS grade of 4 or more, and a duration of less than 3 months. Patients with uncontrolled infections, other autoimmune diseases, pregnancy or lactation were excluded. Diagnoses relied on clinical symptoms, serum thyroxine and TRAb, thyroid ultrasound and orbital computed tomography. PBMCs were separated from roughly 10 ml of fresh peripheral blood using Ficoll-Paque density gradient centrifugation. Trizol reagent was used to extract total RNA, and RNA quality was then checked on an Agilent 2100 Bioanalyzer. Amplification of TCR beta CDR3 regions was carried out from RNA transcripts. The TCR CDR3 was subjected to a first round of RT-PCR using the HTBI primer set and the Qiagen OneStep RT-PCR kit. The libraries were constructed in a second round of multiplex PCR and then size-selected and purified. The libraries were sequenced on an Illumina HiSeq2000 using paired-end 100 bp reads. Per the original workflow: SOAPnuke was used to process the raw data, removing reads that contained adapters or uncalled bases, had a mean Phred below 15, or lacked an exact match to the constant primer or identifier. High-quality paired reads were merged with COPE v1.2.5, and unique nucleotide sequences were defined as clonotypes. MiTCR v1.1 was used to align clonotypes to the IMGT TRBV, TRBD and TRBJ reference segments. The analysis included only V-J combinations with a frequency above 0.0001, which together covered 99% to 99.2% of the repertoires. A TCS score was defined as the ratio of F50 (clonal expansion) to E x V (chaos), with BLOSUM62-based TCRdist applied between CDR3 peptides within each V-J. Welch's t-statistics and random forest reduced roughly 540 V-J features to about 12, which were used in a naive Bayes classifier (R e1071). TCRdb took the public reads, trimmed them with fastp at Q25, ran MiXCR for clone calling and kept in-frame beta chains. CDR3 protein duplicates are merged, each entry listing the most common genes and DNA. TCRdb's processing, not the authors' own work, is the source of the V and J calls. This sample comprises 250,000 to 400,000 distinct CDR3 sequences, 12% to 15% of them detected only once. Of the sample, 34% is held by the ten largest clones.

From the cysteine up to the phenylalanine, the CDR3 has a length of 12 residues. Only CDR3 DNA is held: 36 bases, read in frame from base 1. Reading the germline V gene (reference sequence) gives CDR1 SEHNR and CDR2 FQNEAQ. These data are taken from a study of T cells in Graves' hyperthyroidism and ophthalmopathy (dated by TCRdb to 2018 to 2020). For context, the study as a whole: Peripheral blood was sampled at the time of initial diagnosis, prior to any treatment. To identify TCR V-J signatures that set the groups apart, the researchers used a discovery cohort of 90 to 100 patients, made up of 40 to 45 with Graves' ophthalmopathy and 55 to 65 with stable Graves' hyperthyroidism. Prospective prediction of ophthalmopathy was tested in an independent validation cohort consisting of under 20 hyperthyroidism patients and 15 or so patients who later progressed to ophthalmopathy. The 75 to 100 discovery patients were randomly divided into training and test sets at a 7:3 ratio. The study also compared thyroid tissue and blood T-cell repertoires from more than five Graves' hyperthyroidism patients. After sampling, hyperthyroidism patients received methimazole starting at 30 mg daily, and ophthalmopathy patients received high-dose intravenous methylprednisolone. The paper reports TCR Vbeta CDR3 sequencing of approximately 140 peripheral blood samples: under 45 ophthalmopathy, some 80 hyperthyroidism and around 17 progressor patients.

Points the paper makes about the study in general: In validation, progression to ophthalmopathy was predicted by the model with roughly 71% sensitivity and 72% to 80% specificity, a median of about 6.8 months before onset. Sample size was not statistically predetermined, and blinding of investigators to group allocation was not performed. Most expanded thyroid clonotypes (frequency above 0.001) were also detected in blood, a finding suggesting that blood repertoires may reflect thyroid immune responses. Ophthalmopathy was separated from stable hyperthyroidism by a 13 V-J signature model, with 85% to 90% sensitivity and about 81% specificity obtained in cross-validation and 80%/75% obtained in testing.

This TCR derives from a woman between 40 and 55 years old with Graves' ophthalmopathy. This chain is built from TRBV7-9 and TRBJ1-4, with TRBD1 identical over 9 junction bases. Material for sequencing was blood. The sequence in DNA is TGTACCGGGACAGGGTTAGATGAAAAACTGTTTTTT. It is translated as CTGTGLDEKLFF.